This T cell receptor beta chain came from a study of OX40 agonist ivuxolimab in advanced cancers. Study conclusions and caveats: The mean number of expanded clones was higher in CD8+ T cells than in CD4+.

The CDR3 is 16 amino acids. V was pared by 2 bases and J by 0 bases, with 11 bases between. Germline V lookup: CDR1 KGHSH, CDR2 LQKENI. As regards this clone: What it binds is not known.

The assay was immunoSEQ multiplex PCR, and TCRdb's table has in-frame clones only and misses some. This sample has about 89,000 clones; approximately 91% occur once, and the top ten carry less than 0.75%. The cohort excluded patients with autoimmune disease history or systemic immunosuppression. Blood sampling took place at baseline, cycle 4 day 1, and cycle 7 day 1. Sequenced material: CD4+ or CD8+ T cells sorted from blood, taken in a trial of the OX40 agonist ivuxolimab. The chain couples TRBV18 to TRBJ2-1; no definite D call. The sequence was obtained from an adult with an advanced solid tumor such as melanoma, head and neck, liver or kidney cancer. CDR3 nucleotide sequence: TGTGCCAGCTCACCATCTGCGGACCTCTCCTACAATGAGCAGTTCTTC. Its translation is CASSPSADLSYNEQFF.